The 11 T cell receptor beta chains presented below share a single source sample, sequenced in a study of tumor-infiltrating lymphocytes in primary liver carcinoma. Between roughly 20 and 33 mg of unsorted bulk tissue served as the source from which RNA and DNA were co-extracted. The input was 500 ng total RNA; TCR beta cDNA was made from it with a constant-region primer. Modified slightly, ARM-PCR produced TCR beta libraries over three nested multiplex PCR rounds. Researchers ran the first two PCR rounds for ten to eleven cycles each with TRBV1-TRBV30 forward primers and a C-beta reverse primer. From the multiplex PCR reads, TCRdb called clonotypes with MiXCR, one entry per CDR3 protein. The repertoire has roughly 22,000 distinct CDR3 sequences, more than 70% of them found once; the top ten carry about 40%. Sequenced input: liver tumor tissue from sampling region 2. Subset specified: tumor region T2, inferior pole. The receptors originated from a woman younger than 45 with primary liver carcinoma and hepatitis B virus infection.

For this clonotype: Germline and junction disagree at one end, which may indicate a read error. This rearrangement joins TRBV10-3 to TRBJ2-1; TRBD2 might be the D (5 bases). The CDR3 extends over 14 amino acids. Germline V gene data show CDR1 as ENHRY and CDR2 as SYGVKD. CDR3 region: CAIRPTATRDELFF. CDR3 coding DNA: TGCGCCATCAGACCCACGGCGACCCGGGATGAGCTGTTCTTC.

With respect to this clonotype: A junction boundary mismatches the germline segment, possibly from a read error. V usage is TRBV12-3 or TRBV12-4 and J usage is TRBJ2-2; 8 bases fit TRBD1. The CDR3 contains 15 residues. The CDR3 region is CASRGWDRNNGELFF. The CDR3 DNA is TGTGCCAGTCGGGGGTGGGACAGGAACAACGGGGAGCTGTTTTTT.

CDR3 residues: CASSQDSAIGWYEQFF. CDR3 coding DNA: TGCGCCAGCAGCCAAGATAGTGCGATAGGGTGGTATGAGCAGTTCTTC. The chain combines TRBV4-1 with TRBJ2-1; D remains unclear. The CDR3 consists of 16 residues. Per germline, CDR1 MGHRA and CDR2 YSYEKL. V shed 0 bases and J shed 8 bases, with 17 bases lying between them.

This rearrangement joins TRBV12-3 or TRBV12-4 to TRBJ1-1, with D perhaps TRBD1 (5 bases). V was pared by 4 bases and J by 4 bases, with 13 bases between. The CDR3 sequence is 14 residues long. As DNA, the CDR3 is TGTGCCAGCAGTTCGGGTGGGGACGGCACTGAAGCTTTCTTT. Translated, it gives CASSSGGDGTEAFF.

A word on this clonotype: One junction end disagrees with the germline gene, perhaps due to a read error. The rearrangement joins TRBV29-1 to TRBJ2-5, with D possibly called TRBD1 or TRBD2 (5 bases each). There are 15 residues in the CDR3. Germline CDR1 and CDR2: SQVTM and ANQGSEA. The CDR3 DNA follows: TGCTGCGTTGAAACCGGAAGGGGAGTGAGGGTGACTCAGTACTTC. This codes for CCVETGRGVRVTQYF. The complete variable domain, with remaining parts taken from reference TRBV29-1 and TRBJ2-5, reads SAVISQKPSRDICQRGTSLTIQCQVDSQVTMMFWYRQQPGQSLTLIATANQGSEATYESGFVIDKFPISRPNLTFSTLTVSNMSPEDSSIYLCCVETGRGVRVTQYFGPGTRLLVL.

As for this clonotype: A read error may account for a junction end that differs from germline. The chain is built from TRBV5-1 and TRBJ2-5, with 7 bases fitting TRBD2. Germline CDR1 and CDR2: SGHRS and YFSETQ. CDR3 length: 22 residues. This chain's CDR3 is CASSLAPTSVSGLWEKRETLYF. The CDR3 DNA is TGCGCCAGCAGCTTGGCCCCGACCAGCGTTAGCGGGTTGTGGGAGAAGAGAGAGACCCTGTACTTC.

Note on this clonotype: The conserved closing phenylalanine or tryptophan is absent in this CDR3, likely reflecting a read error. The chain employs TRBV11-2 and TRBJ2-1, with no clear D. The germline V gene encodes CDR1 SGHAT and CDR2 FQNNGV. The CDR3 runs 14 residues. V lost 2 bases and J 13 bases, leaving 18 bases between the germline ends. CDR3 nucleotide sequence: TGTGCCAGCAGCTTATATCGGCTAATTAGTGAACAGTTCATC. It specifies CASSLYRLISEQFI.

In its sample, this clonotype is large (0.1 to 1%). The chain links TRBV11-2 to TRBJ1-5; D uncertain. This CDR3 has 15 residues. Germline CDR1 and CDR2: SGHAT and FQNNGV. V dropped 0 bases and J dropped 6 bases, with 12 bases sitting between them. The CDR3 here is CASSLEPSPFQPQHF. The CDR3 DNA reads as TGTGCCAGCAGCTTAGAGCCCTCCCCGTTTCAGCCCCAGCATTTT.

This clonotype has a single count. At one end the junction does not follow the germline gene, possibly because of a read error. This rearrangement joins TRBV6-6 to TRBJ1-1; D unclear. The germline V gene has CDR1 MNHNY and CDR2 SVGAGI (reference sequence). The CDR3 sequence is 14 residues long. The CDR3 DNA reads as TGTGCCAGCAGTCCGGCGGCACGCATCACTGAAGCTTCATTT. Translation: CASSPAARITEASF.

Remarks on this clonotype: It is likely a read error, because the conserved phenylalanine at the end of the CDR3 is missing. The chain is built from TRBV11-3 and TRBJ2-1; the match to TRBD2 covers 13 bases. The CDR3 has 15 amino acids. Trimming removed 5 bases from V and 8 bases from J; junction bases left unmatched: 6. Germline V gene sequence: CDR1 SGHNT, CDR2 YENEEA. This CDR3 is CASSRLAGGVYEQFL. The CDR3 nucleotides are TGTGCCAGCAGCCGACTAGCGGGGGGCGTGTATGAGCAGTTCTTA.

As for this clonotype: Sequence at one end of the junction differs from germline and may be a read error. This chain links TRBV29-1 with TRBJ2-1; 7 nucleotides match TRBD2. There are 12 residues in the CDR3. Germline V gene sequence: CDR1 SQVTM, CDR2 ANQGSEA. The CDR3 sequence: CNIVGWEGRTLF. The CDR3 DNA sequence: TGCAACATCGTGGGGTGGGAGGGCCGAACGCTCTTC.